The 15 T cell receptor beta chains given below trace back to one sample, sequenced in a study of T cell changes during pregnancy in multiple sclerosis. This table comes from immunoSEQ multiplex PCR, and its TCRdb copy is limited to in-frame clones, with some not included. This table has about 75,000 clones, 94% appearing once. Sequencing used CD4+ T cells from peripheral blood mononuclear cells, obtained after pregnancy. Receptors originate from a female donor with multiple sclerosis, enrolled in a pregnancy study.

The rearrangement links TRBV7-9 to TRBJ1-3; weak D call: TRBD1 (5 bases). The germline V gene encodes CDR1 SEHNR and CDR2 FQNEAQ (reference sequence). Trimming pared 3 bases from V and 3 bases from J, leaving 6 bases between. The CDR3 totals 13 residues. The CDR3 loop reads CASSLTVGNTIYF. In DNA form, the CDR3 reads TGTGCCAGCAGCTTGACAGTTGGAAACACCATATATTTT.

This chain links TRBV21-1 with TRBJ1-4; TRBD1, the table's D call, lacks a check against the DNA. TRBV21-1 constitutes a pseudogene. The CDR3 extends over 15 amino acids. CDR3 nucleotide sequence: TGTGCCAGCAGCACCTATAAGGGGGCGGGGGAAAAACTGTTTTTT. Amino acid sequence: CASSTYKGAGEKLFF.

The V call is TRBV4-2, the J call TRBJ2-7; TRBD2 matches 7 bases. V lost 5 bases and J lost 6; bases outside the gene matches: 16. Germline lookup yields CDR1 LGHNA and CDR2 YNFKEQ. The CDR3 has 16 amino acids. The chain's CDR3 is CASSTISGRLSSEQYF. In nucleotides, the CDR3 is TGTGCCAGCAGCACCATATCCGGGAGGCTTTCGTCCGAGCAGTACTTC.

V is TRBV5-1 and J is TRBJ2-2; TRBD1 might be the D (5 bases). CDR1 is SGHRS and CDR2 is YFSETQ in the germline V gene. V dropped 0 bases and J dropped 4 bases, with 10 bases sitting between them. CDR3 length: 15 amino acids. For the CDR3, the DNA is TGCGCCAGCAGCTTGGGAGGACATACCACCGGGGAGCTGTTTTTT. This sequence encodes CASSLGGHTTGELFF. The complete variable domain, with remaining parts taken from reference TRBV5-1 and TRBJ2-2, reads KAGVTQTPRYLIKTRGQQVTLSCSPISGHRSVSWYQQTPGQGLQFLFEYFSETQRNKGNFPGRFSGRQFSNSRSEMNVSTLELGDSALYLCASSLGGHTTGELFFGEGSRLTVL.

The chain carries TRBV2 and TRBJ2-5; the match to TRBD2 covers 9 bases. The V segment lost 5 bases and the J segment 0 bases; nucleotides outside the gene matches: 4. This CDR3 region has 15 residues. Germline CDR1 SNHLY, CDR2 FYNNEI. Here the CDR3 reads CASSLRLADQETQYF. CDR3 DNA: TGTGCCAGCAGTCTCCGACTAGCGGACCAAGAGACCCAGTACTTC.

The count of this clone is one. The chain's CDR3 is CATHRGANEKLFF. The DNA of the CDR3 is TGTGCCACCCACAGGGGAGCTAATGAAAAACTGTTTTTT. The chain links TRBV6-1 to TRBJ1-4, with TRBD1 matching over 7 bases. Germline CDR1 is MNHNS and CDR2 is SASEGT. The trim removed 10 bases at V and 3 bases at J, leaving 5 bases unmatched. The CDR3 spans 13 residues.

This sequence joins TRBV6-5 and TRBJ1-2; 10 bases map to TRBD1. J gave up 7 bases and V 6 bases, and 11 bases lay outside the gene matches. Germline CDR1 reads MNHEY; CDR2 reads SVGAGI. CDR3 length: 15 residues. CDR3 residues: CASSHSRDRGRGYTF. The CDR3 DNA follows: TGTGCCAGCAGCCACTCCCGGGACAGGGGACGTGGCTACACCTTC.

V usage is TRBV6-5 and J usage is TRBJ2-7, with 9 positions matching TRBD2. From germline, CDR1 is MNHEY and CDR2 SVGAGI. The CDR3 is made up of 14 amino acids. The trim removed 4 bases at V and 7 bases at J, leaving 8 bases unmatched. DNA of the CDR3: TGTGCCAGCAGTTCGGCTAGCGGGGTGGAGGAGCAGTACTTC. It codes for CASSSASGVEEQYF.

The chain recombines TRBV2 with TRBJ1-5; D is ambiguous. The CDR3 is 14 residues long. Between the trimmed V and J ends, which lost 4 bases and 7 bases, there was a span of 14 bases. In germline, CDR1 is SNHLY, CDR2 FYNNEI. The CDR3 is CASSAGGGYQPQHF. In DNA form, the CDR3 reads TGTGCCAGCAGTGCAGGAGGAGGATACCAGCCCCAGCATTTT.

The chain is built from TRBV19 and TRBJ2-1; 12 positions match TRBD2. The CDR3 covers 13 residues. Germline V gene sequence: CDR1 LNHDA, CDR2 SQIVND (reference sequence). The V segment lost 9 bases and the J segment 10 bases; nucleotides outside the gene matches: 7. CDR3 region: CASRLAGVREQFF. In DNA, the CDR3 is TGTGCCAGCAGACTAGCGGGAGTAAGGGAGCAGTTCTTC.

The chain uses TRBV28 and TRBJ1-1, with 8 bases aligning to TRBD1. The V segment lost 5 bases and the J segment 5 bases; nucleotides outside the gene matches: 7. CDR3 size: 14 residues. Germline assignment: CDR1 MDHEN and CDR2 SYDVKM. CDR3 residues: CASSPQGARTEAFF. The CDR3 bases are TGTGCCAGCAGTCCGCAGGGGGCGAGGACTGAAGCTTTCTTT.

The CDR3 sequence: CASSFRAANEKLFF. CDR3 coding DNA: TGTGCCAGCAGCTTCAGGGCGGCTAATGAAAAACTGTTTTTT. V is TRBV7-8 and J is TRBJ1-4; a possible D gene is TRBD1 (5 bases). The CDR3 has 14 amino acids. Trimming pared 3 bases from V and 3 bases from J, leaving 8 bases between. Germline loops: CDR1 SGHVS, CDR2 FQNEAQ.

This chain connects TRBV11-2 to TRBJ2-1; 15 nucleotides agree with TRBD2. There are 16 residues in the CDR3. The trim removed 5 bases at V and 4 bases at J, leaving 3 bases unmatched. CDR1 SGHAT and CDR2 FQNNGV come from the germline V gene. This CDR3 is CASSGLAGGTYNEQFF. The CDR3 DNA follows: TGTGCCAGCAGCGGACTAGCGGGAGGGACTTACAATGAGCAGTTCTTC.

The chain is built from TRBV18 and TRBJ2-7; D is perhaps TRBD1 (6 bases). V was shortened by 5 bases and J by 0 bases, with 11 bases between the two germline ends. The CDR3 runs 14 residues. Germline CDR1 is KGHSH and CDR2 is LQKENI. This chain's CDR3 is CASSAKQGSYEQYF. In DNA form, the CDR3 reads TGTGCCAGCTCAGCGAAACAGGGCTCCTACGAGCAGTACTTC.

This rearrangement joins TRBV5-1 to TRBJ2-7, with TRBD1 identical over 9 bases. Germline V CDR1 and CDR2: SGHRS, YFSETQ. V lost 1 base, J lost 6 bases, and 2 bases stayed unmatched. This CDR3 comprises 13 residues. The CDR3 DNA reads TGCGCCAGCAGCTTGCGGACAGGGGTCGAGCAGTACTTC. This sequence encodes CASSLRTGVEQYF.